Listed here are 8 T cell receptor beta chains from one sample, sequenced in a study of beta chain features in type 1 diabetes. What was sequenced were expressed TCRB transcripts, since all of the isolated RNA had been reverse transcribed. Repertoires were generated with immunoSEQ multiplex PCR, while TCRdb's copy carries only in-frame clones and drops some. Counted here are 350,000 or so clones, 20% occurring once; the ten biggest clones make up approximately 0.043%. The sequencing sample was made of naive CD4+ T cells from blood. The receptor set was obtained from a woman aged 18-29 years in good health.

CDR3 nucleotides: TGTGCCAGCAGCCCCCGGACTAGTCACAATGAGCAGTTCTTC. It yields the protein CASSPRTSHNEQFF. This chain uses TRBV7-9 with TRBJ2-1, with TRBD2 matching over 7 bases. Germline trimming cut 5 bases from V and 5 bases from J; bases unmatched to any gene: 6. The V gene's germline CDR1 is SEHNR and CDR2 FQNEAQ (reference sequence). There are 14 residues in the CDR3.

This clone was counted between two and nine times. The chain is built from TRBV10-3 and TRBJ2-7; TRBD1 matches 8 bases. The length of the CDR3 is 14 residues. V shed 10 bases, J shed 7 bases, and the junction held 15 bases outside the gene matches. The germline gives CDR1 ENHRY, CDR2 SYGVKD. CDR3 amino acids: CATALGQGLREQYF. The CDR3 nucleotides read TGTGCCACCGCGCTTGGACAGGGTTTGAGGGAGCAGTACTTC.

This clone was picked up a small number of times. The chain links TRBV7-9 to TRBJ2-5; TRBD1 agrees at 9 bases. J gave up 5 bases and V 3 bases, and 7 bases lay outside the gene matches. This CDR3 is built from 15 residues. Germline CDR1 and CDR2: SEHNR and FQNEAQ (reference sequence). CDR3 loop: CASSLKGQGGETQYF. The CDR3 DNA follows: TGTGCCAGCAGCTTGAAGGGACAGGGAGGTGAGACCCAGTACTTC.

Turning to this clone: This sample includes further DNA sequences coding for the same CDR3. This chain connects TRBV19 to TRBJ1-2; 9 positions agree with TRBD1. V shed 3 bases, J shed 5 bases, and the junction held 1 base outside the gene matches. The germline gives CDR1 LNHDA, CDR2 SQIVND (reference sequence). There are 13 residues in the CDR3. This CDR3 reads CASSIGQGYGYTF. The DNA of the CDR3 is TGTGCCAGTAGTATCGGACAGGGGTATGGCTACACCTTC.

The chain uses TRBV5-1 and TRBJ2-5, with D possibly being TRBD2 (6 bases). The V end was cut by 4 bases, the J end by 2 bases, with 15 bases between. The CDR3 loop spans 15 amino acids. Germline V gives CDR1 SGHRS, CDR2 YFSETQ. The chain's CDR3 is CASSRQRDLQETQYF. The CDR3 nucleotides read TGCGCCAGCAGCCGGCAGAGGGACTTACAAGAGACCCAGTACTTC.

This clone was detected only a few times. This chain connects TRBV28 to TRBJ2-6; D ambiguous. This CDR3 is 16 amino acids long. Trimming removed 4 bases at V and 5 bases at J, with 15 bases between. Germline-derived CDR1 and CDR2 are MDHEN and SYDVKM. This CDR3 reads CASSSSPLNWANVLTF. DNA for the CDR3: TGTGCCAGCAGTTCCTCTCCGCTAAACTGGGCCAACGTCCTGACTTTC. The variable domain in full, with the rest retrieved from reference TRBV28 and TRBJ2-6, is DVKVTQSSRYLVKRTGEKVFLECVQDMDHENMFWYRQDPGLGLRLIYFSYDVKMKEKGDIPEGYSVSREKKERFSLILESASTNQTSMYLCASSSSPLNWANVLTFGAGSRLTVL.

This clone was seen more than once but under ten times. The rearrangement uses TRBV5-8 and TRBJ2-5; possible D gene TRBD1, 5 bases. Trimming shortened V by 3 bases and J by 5 bases, and 11 bases separated the two germline ends. This CDR3 comprises 13 residues. Germline V gene sequence: CDR1 SGHTS, CDR2 YDEGEE. The CDR3 reads CASSSQPGETQYF. CDR3 coding DNA: TGTGCCAGCAGCTCGCAACCAGGGGAGACCCAGTACTTC.

The chain employs TRBV19 and TRBJ1-3, with 7 bases lining up with TRBD1. The trim removed 8 bases at V and 4 bases at J, leaving 5 bases unmatched. This CDR3 region has 13 residues. Germline V lookup: CDR1 LNHDA, CDR2 SQIVND (reference sequence). The DNA for the CDR3 is TGTGCCAGTTTAAGGGGGCCCGGAAACACCATATATTTT. Residues: CASLRGPGNTIYF. The full variable domain, its missing parts supplied by reference TRBV19 and TRBJ1-3, is DGGITQSPKYLFRKEGQNVTLSCEQNLNHDAMYWYRQDPGQGLRLIYYSQIVNDFQKGDIAEGYSVSREKKESFPLTVTSAQKNPTAFYLCASLRGPGNTIYFGEGSWLTVV.